Each of the 27 T cell receptor beta chains below was sequenced from the same sample in a study of blood T cell repertoires in COVID-19. Sequencing used immunoSEQ multiplex PCR; TCRdb keeps in-frame clones, though not all of them. The table includes under 200,000 clones, 88% detected once. The sample was peripheral blood. The receptors derive from a middle-aged man with active or convalescent COVID-19.

DNA for the CDR3: TGTGCCAGCAGTTACGCCGACATCTACGAGCAGTACTTC. Residues: CASSYADIYEQYF. The J gene is TRBJ2-7, the V gene TRBV6-2 or TRBV6-3, with D hard to call. Germline V gives CDR1 MNHEY, CDR2 SVGEGT. The length of the CDR3 is 13 residues. V lost 2 bases and J 3 bases, leaving 8 bases between the germline ends.

The chain couples TRBV5-4 to TRBJ1-2; maybe TRBD1 (5 bases). The germline V gene has CDR1 SGHNT and CDR2 YYREEE (reference sequence). CDR3 length: 13 residues. The V gene lost 1 base and the J gene lost 6 bases, with 10 bases spanning the gap. The CDR3 loop is CASSLTGYDGYTF. As DNA, the CDR3 is TGTGCCAGCAGCTTGACAGGTTATGATGGCTACACCTTC.

The rearrangement joins TRBV5-1 to TRBJ2-5, with D unclear. Germline V gene sequence: CDR1 SGHRS, CDR2 YFSETQ. This CDR3 is built from 12 residues. Trimming cost V 5 bases and J 3 bases, with 8 bases left between them. DNA for the CDR3: TGCGCCAGCAGAGAACCAGAAGAGACCCAGTACTTC. Its translation: CASREPEETQYF.

The J gene is TRBJ2-1, the V gene TRBV11-3; TRBD2 aligns across 12 bases. The junction had 9 bases not matched to a gene; V was cut back by 5 bases and J by 7 bases. The CDR3 has 16 amino acids. Germline CDR1 is SGHNT and CDR2 is YENEEA. The CDR3 DNA sequence: TGTGCCAGCAGCACAAGACTAGCGGGAGATATGAATGAGCAGTTCTTC. Protein: CASSTRLAGDMNEQFF. Filled out from reference TRBV11-3 and TRBJ2-1, the complete variable domain reads EAGVVQSPRYKIIEKKQPVAFWCNPISGHNTLYWYLQNLGQGPELLIRYENEEAVDDSQLPKDRFSAERLKGVDSTLKIQPAELGDSAVYLCASSTRLAGDMNEQFFGPGTRLTVL.

The genes are TRBV19 and TRBJ1-2; 9 positions match TRBD1. CDR3 size: 15 residues. Per the germline V gene, CDR1 is LNHDA and CDR2 is SQIVND (reference sequence). Trimming at V came to 6 bases and at J to 2 bases, leaving 7 bases not matched to a gene. For the CDR3, the DNA is TGTGCCAGTAGCTTACAGGGGGCAAGGAACTATGGCTACACCTTC. Its protein is CASSLQGARNYGYTF.

This clone occurred a few times. The chain employs TRBV28 and TRBJ1-5, with 7 bases fitting TRBD1. The junction had 2 bases not matched to a gene; V was cut back by 3 bases and J by 0 bases. CDR1 and CDR2 from the germline V gene are MDHEN and SYDVKM. The CDR3 runs to 15 residues. The CDR3 DNA follows: TGTGCCAGCAGTTTGCGACAGGGTAGCAATCAGCCCCAGCATTTT. It codes for CASSLRQGSNQPQHF.

This clone has just a few counts. The chain recombines TRBV2 with TRBJ1-3; D gene uncertain. This CDR3 contains 15 residues. Germline CDR1 SNHLY, CDR2 FYNNEI. V lost 1 base and J lost 2, with 9 bases in between. The CDR3 DNA reads TGTGCCAGCAGTGAAGTGTCGGTGACTGGAAACACCATATATTTT. Translated, it gives CASSEVSVTGNTIYF.

V and J are TRBV2 and TRBJ2-3; tentative D call: TRBD2 (6 bases). This CDR3 is 15 amino acids long. Per germline, CDR1 SNHLY and CDR2 FYNNEI. The V gene lost 4 bases and the J gene lost 2 bases, with 13 bases spanning the gap. The CDR3 DNA follows: TGTGCCAGCAGTGGTGATAGCGGAGCCACAGATACGCAGTATTTT. Its protein product is CASSGDSGATDTQYF.

This clone showed up just once. V gene TRBV27 combines with J gene TRBJ2-1, with a weak D call TRBD1 (6 bases). Looked up from germline, CDR1 is MNHEY and CDR2 is SMNVEV (reference sequence). The V and J ends lost 6 bases and 2 bases respectively, with 17 bases between them. The CDR3 totals 16 residues. CDR3 sequence reads: CASSSKGQAPYNEQFF. The CDR3 DNA sequence: TGTGCCAGCAGCTCCAAGGGACAAGCACCCTACAATGAGCAGTTCTTC.

This chain links TRBV19 with TRBJ1-2; TRBD1 is a possible D gene (6 bases). Germline loops: CDR1 LNHDA, CDR2 SQIVND (reference sequence). Trimming removed 3 bases from V and 3 bases from J, with 11 bases in between. The CDR3 is made up of 14 amino acids. CDR3 coding DNA: TGTGCCAGTAGTATCGGAACAGGGCACTATGGCTACACCTTC. Encoded protein: CASSIGTGHYGYTF.

The rearrangement joins TRBV18 to TRBJ2-1; tentative D call: TRBD1 (6 bases). Germline V gives CDR1 KGHSH, CDR2 LQKENI. Trimming took off 5 bases at V and 6 bases at J, with 17 bases between the two ends. This CDR3 is 15 amino acids long. The CDR3 loop reads CASSSNRVGFNEQFF. In DNA form, the CDR3 reads TGTGCCAGCTCATCGAACAGGGTGGGGTTCAATGAGCAGTTCTTC.

The chain uses TRBV7-2 and TRBJ1-2, with D maybe TRBD1 (5 bases). Germline V CDR1 and CDR2: SGHTA, FQGNSA. CDR3 length: 15 residues. V dropped 5 bases and J dropped 3 bases, with 16 bases sitting between them. The CDR3 loop reads CASSPRAGWDYGYTF. As DNA, the CDR3 is TGTGCCAGCAGCCCACGGGCAGGGTGGGACTATGGCTACACCTTC.

Note on this clone: The sample holds other DNA sequences that translate to the same CDR3. This chain connects TRBV6-5 to TRBJ1-1, with TRBD1 matching 8 bases. The V and J ends lost 6 bases and 1 base, in that order; junction bases with no gene match: 4. This CDR3 is built from 14 residues. The germline gives CDR1 MNHEY, CDR2 SVGAGI. The CDR3 loop reads CASRDRGGNTEAFF. Written as DNA, the CDR3 is TGTGCCAGCAGAGACAGGGGCGGGAACACTGAAGCTTTCTTT.

This chain links TRBV5-1 with TRBJ2-3; weak D call: TRBD1 (5 bases). With 2 bases removed from V and 0 bases from J, the gap between germline ends came to 19 bases. CDR1 and CDR2 from the germline V gene are SGHRS and YFSETQ. The CDR3 contains 18 residues. Here the CDR3 reads CASSFGASFNPSTDTQYF. CDR3 nucleotide sequence: TGCGCCAGCAGCTTTGGGGCCTCCTTCAACCCTAGCACAGATACGCAGTATTTT.

The gene calls are TRBV14 and TRBJ2-3; TRBD2 matches at 10 bases. Germline assignment: CDR1 SGHDN and CDR2 FVKESK. This CDR3 has 17 amino acids. The V and J ends lost 1 base and 4 bases, in that order; junction bases with no gene match: 8. CDR3 amino acids: CASSQGGLAGVSDTQYF. In DNA, the CDR3 is TGTGCCAGCAGCCAAGGTGGGCTAGCGGGAGTATCAGATACGCAGTATTTT.

J is TRBJ1-4 and V is TRBV7-9; D unresolved. Trimming left V 1 base short and J 0 bases short, with 6 bases between. The CDR3 is made up of 15 amino acids. Germline V gives CDR1 SEHNR, CDR2 FQNEAQ (reference sequence). CDR3 sequence (DNA): TGTGCCAGCAGCTTAGAGGGAGCAACTAATGAAAAACTGTTTTTT. Its protein product is CASSLEGATNEKLFF.

The V and J genes are TRBV6-2 or TRBV6-3 and TRBJ2-1, with 7 nucleotides matching TRBD1. CDR1 is MNHEY, CDR2 SVGEGT, per germline. The CDR3 runs 14 residues. The junction had 5 bases not matched to a gene; V was cut back by 2 bases and J by 7 bases. CDR3 protein: CASSYASRGNEQFF. For the CDR3, the DNA is TGTGCCAGCAGTTACGCCAGCAGGGGGAATGAGCAGTTCTTC.

The chain has TRBV7-2 and TRBJ1-6, with D maybe TRBD1 (5 bases). The V end was cut by 2 bases, the J end by 8 bases, with 16 bases between. Germline V gene lookup returns CDR1 SGHTA and CDR2 FQGNSA. This CDR3 has 16 residues. The CDR3 loop reads CASSLSVRAGDSPLHF. CDR3 nucleotides: TGTGCCAGCAGCTTAAGTGTCAGGGCAGGAGATTCACCCCTCCACTTT.

The chain links TRBV18 to TRBJ2-3, with D possibly matching TRBD2 (6 bases). V gave up 2 bases and J gave up 6 bases, with 15 bases separating them. The CDR3 covers 15 residues. CDR1 is KGHSH, CDR2 LQKENI, per germline. The CDR3 loop is CASSPSRLGIDTQYF. In DNA form, the CDR3 reads TGTGCCAGCTCACCATCGAGACTAGGCATTGATACGCAGTATTTT.

The chain couples TRBV28 to TRBJ2-3; 7 bases agree with TRBD2. The CDR3 covers 18 residues. Germline V gene data show CDR1 as MDHEN and CDR2 as SYDVKM. J lost 2 bases, V lost 2 bases, and 13 bases had no gene match. The CDR3 protein is CASSLGGEGFYNTDTQYF. As DNA, the CDR3 is TGTGCCAGCAGTTTAGGAGGGGAGGGGTTTTATAACACAGATACGCAGTATTTT.

The gene calls are TRBV28 and TRBJ1-1, with a weak D call TRBD1 (5 bases). V shed 7 bases and J shed 10 bases, with 16 bases lying between them. The CDR3 has 12 amino acids. CDR1 and CDR2 from the germline V gene are MDHEN and SYDVKM. The CDR3 DNA reads TGTGCCAGCAATCCTCCGGGGGTCAGAGCTTTCTTT. It yields the protein CASNPPGVRAFF.

This chain joins TRBV3-1 (or the pseudogene TRBV3-2) and TRBJ1-5; a weak D match, TRBD1 (6 bases). The CDR3 length is 14 residues. Looked up from germline, CDR1 is LGHDT and CDR2 is YNNKEL (reference sequence). Trimming removed 3 bases from V and 4 bases from J, with 10 bases in between. The CDR3 reads CASSQGHRNQPQHF. CDR3 bases: TGTGCCAGCAGCCAGGGACATAGAAATCAGCCCCAGCATTTT.

The rearrangement links TRBV7-2 to TRBJ2-6; 8 positions agree with TRBD2. The trim removed 7 bases at V and 0 bases at J, leaving 11 bases unmatched. Germline-derived CDR1 and CDR2 are SGHTA and FQGNSA. This CDR3 has 18 amino acids. The CDR3 DNA is TGTGCCAGCACCAACCCGGGACTAGTTCTCTCTGGGGCCAACGTCCTGACTTTC. Its translation is CASTNPGLVLSGANVLTF.

The chain links TRBV2 to TRBJ1-1, with TRBD1 as a possible D gene (6 bases). The V gene lost 6 bases and the J gene lost 1 base, with 12 bases spanning the gap. CDR3 length: 14 amino acids. Germline lookup yields CDR1 SNHLY and CDR2 FYNNEI. CDR3 DNA sequence: TGTGCCAGCAGACCGGACAGCCAGAACACTGAAGCTTTCTTT. Its translation: CASRPDSQNTEAFF.

A single count supports this clone. The chain employs TRBV5-1 and TRBJ2-1, with TRBD2 matching over 11 bases. With 4 bases clipped from V and 0 bases from J, the junction kept 0 bases outside the gene matches. Germline V CDR1 and CDR2: SGHRS, YFSETQ. This CDR3 region has 15 residues. CDR3 region: CASSTSGSSYNEQFF. In nucleotides, the CDR3 is TGCGCCAGCAGCACTAGCGGGAGCTCCTACAATGAGCAGTTCTTC.

For this clone: This may be a read error: a much more frequent sequence differs by one nucleotide. This CDR3 is also generated by other DNA sequences in the sample. The V gene is TRBV6-5, the J gene TRBJ1-3, with D tentatively TRBD1 (6 bases). Germline V lookup: CDR1 MNHEY, CDR2 SVGAGI. The V gene lost 6 bases and the J gene lost 2 bases, with 11 bases spanning the gap. This CDR3 region has 14 residues. This CDR3 is CASRPQGAGNTIYF. CDR3 sequence (DNA): TGTGCCAGCAGGCCACAGGGAGCTGGAAACACCATATATTTT.

This chain links TRBV18 with TRBJ1-5; D remains ambiguous. The CDR3 runs to 14 residues. From germline, CDR1 is KGHSH and CDR2 LQKENI. V was trimmed by 3 bases and J by 4 bases, leaving 10 bases between them. The CDR3 bases are TGTGCCAGCTCACCCGGGTCCGGGAATCAGCCCCAGCATTTT. Translated, it gives CASSPGSGNQPQHF. The variable domain in full, with the rest retrieved from reference TRBV18 and TRBJ1-5, is NAGVMQNPRHLVRRRGQEARLRCSPMKGHSHVYWYRQLPEEGLKFMVYLQKENIIDESGMPKERFSAEFPKEGPSILRIQQVVRGDSAAYFCASSPGSGNQPQHFGDGTRLSIL.